These 12 T cell receptor beta chains came from one sample sequenced in a study of blood T cells in healthy people across ages. A second PCR, run for about 6 to 11 cycles, used a sample-barcoded 5' primer plus a J-beta primer mix. TCRdb recomputed calls from the 5' RACE reads with MiXCR, one row per CDR3 protein. The table includes 780,000 or so distinct CDR3 sequences, just over 55% detected once. The sequenced material came from blood. All receptors come from a middle-aged man in good health.

This sequence joins TRBV7-2 and TRBJ2-1; TRBD2 is a possible D gene (6 bases). The CDR3 loop spans 15 amino acids. Trimming shortened V by 8 bases and J by 3 bases, and 17 bases separated the two germline ends. Germline lookup yields CDR1 SGHTA and CDR2 FQGNSA. CDR3 nucleotides: TGTGCCAGCTCGCCGAGGGCGGGAAACTACAATGAGCAGTTCTTC. Amino acid sequence: CASSPRAGNYNEQFF.

The chain couples TRBV7-9 to TRBJ2-1; 8 positions match TRBD2. Trimming at V came to 0 bases and at J to 1 base, leaving 8 bases not matched to a gene. Germline loops: CDR1 SEHNR, CDR2 FQNEAQ (reference sequence). The CDR3 loop spans 18 amino acids. The CDR3 sequence: CASSLAVAGRPSYNEQFF. The CDR3 coding sequence is TGTGCCAGCAGCTTAGCGGTAGCGGGGAGGCCTTCCTACAATGAGCAGTTCTTC.

The chain recombines TRBV9 with TRBJ2-7, with 13 positions matching TRBD2. The J segment lost 2 bases and the V segment lost 0 bases, leaving 8 bases of the junction unmatched. This CDR3 is 18 amino acids long. The V gene's germline CDR1 is SGDLS and CDR2 YYNGEE. CDR3 coding DNA: TGTGCCAGCAGCGTAGTGATACTAGCGGGAGGGTCAACCTACGAGCAGTACTTC. Protein sequence: CASSVVILAGGSTYEQYF.

This chain connects TRBV4-2 to TRBJ2-1, with 7 positions matching TRBD1. Losses at the gene ends were 4 bases for V and 2 bases for J; bases not matched to a gene: 8. The CDR3 loop spans 16 amino acids. From germline, CDR1 is LGHNA and CDR2 YNFKEQ. The CDR3: CASSRPGQKPYNEQFF. CDR3 nucleotide sequence: TGTGCCAGCAGCCGGCCGGGACAGAAGCCCTACAATGAGCAGTTCTTC.

The V gene is TRBV20-1, the J gene TRBJ2-4; D perhaps matches TRBD1 (6 bases). The tail of the sequence fits TRBJ2-7 better, so the J call may be wrong. From germline, CDR1 is DFQATT and CDR2 SNEGSKA (reference sequence). CDR3 length: 14 residues. The CDR3 protein is CSAPSQGPPYEQYF. The CDR3 bases are TGCAGTGCTCCCTCACAGGGACCCCCCTACGAGCAGTACTTC.

This clonotype was seen many times. This chain connects TRBV12-3 or TRBV12-4 to TRBJ2-1, with 11 nucleotides matching TRBD2. Trimming cost V 5 bases and J 3 bases; bases outside gene matches: 3. CDR3 size: 15 residues. Here the CDR3 DNA reads TGTGCCAGCAGTCTTGGGACTAGCGGCTACAATGAGCAGTTCTTC. It translates to CASSLGTSGYNEQFF.

The chain links TRBV2 to TRBJ2-7; D unclear. With the DNA end fitting TRBJ2-5 better, the J assignment may be wrong. The germline V gene has CDR1 SNHLY and CDR2 FYNNEI. The CDR3 totals 15 residues. The CDR3 sequence is CASTRTPENRETQYF. DNA of the CDR3: TGTGCCAGCACCCGGACCCCGGAAAATCGAGAGACCCAGTACTTC.

The CDR3 DNA reads TGCAGTGCTAGAGAACCCATCACAGATACGCAGTATTTT. This gives the protein CSAREPITDTQYF. V gene TRBV20-1 combines with J gene TRBJ2-3; no clear D gene. The germline V gene has CDR1 DFQATT and CDR2 SNEGSKA (reference sequence). The V and J ends lost 0 bases and 2 bases respectively, with 6 bases between them. CDR3 length: 13 amino acids.

Only one count was recorded for this clonotype. Its ends do not fully match the called genes, so a read error is possible. This rearrangement joins TRBV20-1 to TRBJ2-1, with 13 positions matching TRBD2. TRBJ2-7 explains the end of the DNA better; the J call may be wrong. Germline V gives CDR1 DFQATT, CDR2 SNEGSKA (reference sequence). The CDR3 is made up of 15 amino acids. CDR3 protein: CSATLAGGLFYGQYF. The CDR3 bases are TGCAGTGCTACACTAGCGGGAGGGCTTTTCTACGGGCAGTACTTC.

V and J are TRBV6-1 and TRBJ2-7; D gene unclear. Germline loops: CDR1 MNHNS, CDR2 SASEGT. V was trimmed by 0 bases and J by 0 bases, leaving 9 bases between them. The CDR3 has 15 amino acids. The CDR3 spells CASSEAPTASYEQYF. CDR3 coding DNA: TGTGCCAGCAGTGAAGCTCCTACTGCCTCCTACGAGCAGTACTTC.

Concerning this clonotype itself: One end of the junction fails to match germline, which may point to a read error. The chain couples TRBV7-3 to TRBJ2-1, with 8 bases identical to TRBD1. The length of the CDR3 is 17 residues. Germline CDR1 is SGHTA and CDR2 is FQGTGA. The CDR3 sequence is CDSSKGTGQRSYNEQFF. The CDR3 coding sequence is TGTGACAGCAGCAAGGGGACAGGCCAGAGGTCCTACAATGAGCAGTTCTTC.

This clonotype was recorded only once. The chain recombines TRBV18 with TRBJ1-2, with TRBD1 identical over 8 bases. V was pared by 9 bases and J by 7 bases, with 10 bases of the junction left unmatched. The V gene's germline CDR1 is KGHSH and CDR2 LQKENI. This CDR3 has 13 residues. The CDR3 loop reads CASSEDRDFGYTF. For the CDR3, the DNA is TGTGCCAGTTCCGAGGACAGGGACTTTGGCTACACCTTC.